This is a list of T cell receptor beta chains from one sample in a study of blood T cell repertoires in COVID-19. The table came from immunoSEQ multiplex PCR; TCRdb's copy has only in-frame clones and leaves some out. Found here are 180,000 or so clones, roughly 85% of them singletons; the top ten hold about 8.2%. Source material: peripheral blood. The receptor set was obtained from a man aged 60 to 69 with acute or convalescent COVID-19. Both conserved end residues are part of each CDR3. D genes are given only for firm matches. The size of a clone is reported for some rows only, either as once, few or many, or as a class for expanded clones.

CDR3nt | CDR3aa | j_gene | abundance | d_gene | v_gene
TGTGCCAGCAGCAGGTACCGGGACAGCCGCTACGAGCAGTACTTC | CASSRYRDSRYEQYF | TRBJ2-7 | NA | NA | TRBV21-1
TGTGCCAGCAGTTTATCCACAGGGGTGGTCACTGAAGCTTTCTTT | CASSLSTGVVTEAFF | TRBJ1-1 | NA | TRBD1 | TRBV28
TGTGCCAGCAGTGACAAGGGCGGGGGCACTGAAGCTTTCTTT | CASSDKGGGTEAFF | TRBJ1-1 | many | NA | TRBV6-4
TGTGCTAGTGCCCCTTGGGGGGGGGAGCAGTTCTTC | CASAPWGGEQFF | TRBJ2-1 | NA | TRBD2 | TRBV12-5
TGTGCCACCAGCAAGGGGGCCGGGGAGCTGTTTTTT | CATSKGAGELFF | TRBJ2-2 | NA | NA | TRBV15
TGTGCCAGCAGTTTACAGGGAAACACTGAAGCTTTCTTT | CASSLQGNTEAFF | TRBJ1-1 | NA | NA | TRBV27
TGTGCCAGCAGCGCACATCGGGACACCCATCAGCCCCAGCATTTT | CASSAHRDTHQPQHF | TRBJ1-5 | few | NA | TRBV7-9
TGTGCCAGCTCACCTGTGGACAGGGCCTATGGCTACACCTTC | CASSPVDRAYGYTF | TRBJ1-2 | NA | TRBD1 | TRBV18
TGTGCCAGTAGTCCGGGACTAGCGGGACCCACAGATACGCAGTATTTT | CASSPGLAGPTDTQYF | TRBJ2-3 | NA | TRBD2 | TRBV19
TGTGCCAGCAGCTTGGGGCCGGGAAGCGGCTACAATGAGCAGTTCTTC | CASSLGPGSGYNEQFF | TRBJ2-1 | NA | NA | TRBV5-8
TGTGCCAGCACTCCGGGACAACGGGTCCGCTATGGCTACACCTTC | CASTPGQRVRYGYTF | TRBJ1-2 | NA | NA | TRBV6-5
TGTGCCTGGAATGGACTAGCGGGAGTATCCCACAATGAGCAGTTCTTC | CAWNGLAGVSHNEQFF | TRBJ2-1 | NA | TRBD2 | TRBV30
TGCGCCAGCAGTTCAGGGACAGGGAGTTTCTACACCTTC | CASSSGTGSFYTF | TRBJ1-2 | NA | TRBD1 | TRBV5-1
TGTGCCAGCAGCTCAATACAGGATTCACCCCTCCACTTT | CASSSIQDSPLHF | TRBJ1-6 | NA | NA | TRBV3-1/TRBV3-2
TGTGCCAGCAGCTGGCGGACTAGCATTTCAGATACGCAGTATTTT | CASSWRTSISDTQYF | TRBJ2-3 | NA | TRBD2 | TRBV7-2
TGTGCCTGGAGTGTACTAGCGGGAGCGAATGAGCAGTTCTTC | CAWSVLAGANEQFF | TRBJ2-1 | once | TRBD2 | TRBV30
TGTGCCACCAGTGACCCCGGACGAGGGGAGCAGTACTTC | CATSDPGRGEQYF | TRBJ2-7 | NA | NA | TRBV24-1
TGTGCCAGCAGTCTTCTAGCGGGAGCATTGTACGAGCAGTACTTC | CASSLLAGALYEQYF | TRBJ2-7 | once | TRBD2 | TRBV6-2/TRBV6-3
TGTGCCAGCAGCTTGAATAGGGGGCTGGTTTACGAGCAGTACTTC | CASSLNRGLVYEQYF | TRBJ2-7 | NA | TRBD1 | TRBV5-4
TGTGCCAGCAGTGAGGACTTGAACACTGAAGCTTTCTTT | CASSEDLNTEAFF | TRBJ1-1 | many | NA | TRBV6-1
TGTGCCAGTGGGGGTCTAGCGGGACCGAACACCGGGGAGCTGTTTTTT | CASGGLAGPNTGELFF | TRBJ2-2 | NA | TRBD2 | TRBV2
TGCGCCAGCAGCCCGGGACAGGGGGTGGGAACTGAAGCTTTCTTT | CASSPGQGVGTEAFF | TRBJ1-1 | NA | TRBD1 | TRBV5-1
TGTGCCAGTAGTTGGGTGGCGGCCACAGATACGCAGTATTTT | CASSWVAATDTQYF | TRBJ2-3 | few | NA | TRBV19
TGTGCCAGCAGCTTAAGTACAGGAGGGCGGGGGGAACAGCCCCAGCATTTT | CASSLSTGGRGEQPQHF | TRBJ1-5 | many | NA | TRBV7-9
TGTGCCAGCAACTACCGACAGGGATACGAGCAGTACTTC | CASNYRQGYEQYF | TRBJ2-7 | NA | TRBD1 | TRBV11-2
TGTGCCAGCAAAATTGGAGGGGCGCTAGAAAAACTGTTTTTT | CASKIGGALEKLFF | TRBJ1-4 | NA | NA | TRBV28
TGTGCCACCAGTCTGACAGGGGAGGAAAAACTGTTTTTT | CATSLTGEEKLFF | TRBJ1-4 | NA | TRBD1 | TRBV24-1
TGCGCCAGCAGCGAGTTTGGACAGGGGAATTCACCCCTCCACTTT | CASSEFGQGNSPLHF | TRBJ1-6 | NA | TRBD1 | TRBV5-1
TGTGCCAGCAGTTACTCGGACAGGACATCCAACGGCTACACCTTC | CASSYSDRTSNGYTF | TRBJ1-2 | once | TRBD1 | TRBV6-5
TGTGCCAGCAGCTGGGACCGGGACAGGGGCTATGGCTACACCTTC | CASSWDRDRGYGYTF | TRBJ1-2 | NA | TRBD1 | TRBV7-2
TGTGCCAGCTCACCACAGGCGCGGGAGGTCCACGAGCAGTACTTC | CASSPQAREVHEQYF | TRBJ2-7 | NA | TRBD2 | TRBV18
TGTGCCAGCAGCTTAGAGGGGGCGGGCGAAAAACTGTTTTTT | CASSLEGAGEKLFF | TRBJ1-4 | once | TRBD1 | TRBV7-9
TGTGCCAGCTCACCACCGGCTAGCGTCTACGAGCAGTACTTC | CASSPPASVYEQYF | TRBJ2-7 | NA | NA | TRBV18
TGTGCCAGCTCCCTCAGGCTAGCGGGAGGGCTGACAGATACGCAGTATTTT | CASSLRLAGGLTDTQYF | TRBJ2-3 | NA | TRBD2 | TRBV28
TGTGCCAGCAGCAGCGCCGGGACACAAGGTGGCTATGGCTACACCTTC | CASSSAGTQGGYGYTF | TRBJ1-2 | few | NA | TRBV21-1
TGTGCCACCAGCAGAGATCTCGCGGGGGCTAATGAAAAACTGTTTTTT | CATSRDLAGANEKLFF | TRBJ1-4 | few | NA | TRBV15
TGTGCCAGTTTAAACTTCCTCCCCTACGAGCAGTACTTC | CASLNFLPYEQYF | TRBJ2-7 | once | NA | TRBV6-5
TGTGCCAGCAGTTTTTACGGACAGAGATCTGGGGCCAACGTCCTGACTTTC | CASSFYGQRSGANVLTF | TRBJ2-6 | once | NA | TRBV27
TGTGCCAGTAGTATGGGGGCGAGGGGCTATGGCTACACCTTC | CASSMGARGYGYTF | TRBJ1-2 | NA | NA | TRBV19
TGTGCCAGCAGCTTAGACAGACCCTCTGGAAACACCATATATTTT | CASSLDRPSGNTIYF | TRBJ1-3 | NA | NA | TRBV7-9
TGTGCCAGCAGCTTGATCGGTGCCTACGAGCAGTACTTC | CASSLIGAYEQYF | TRBJ2-7 | NA | NA | TRBV11-2
TGTGCCAGCAGTCGTCCTGGACTGGGGGAGACCCAGTACTTC | CASSRPGLGETQYF | TRBJ2-5 | NA | NA | TRBV28